The 23 T cell receptor beta chains below come from one sample, sequenced in a study of a mutant IDH1 vaccine in newly diagnosed glioma. No antigen is known for these receptors. Time point specified: week 35, safety follow-up. Vaccinated patients received 300 ug of mutant IDH1 20-mer peptide per dose, with topical imiquimod. Data came from immunoSEQ multiplex PCR; TCRdb stores just in-frame clones and leaves some out. The sample includes 26,000 or so clones, around 78% of them seen just once. The sequencing here drew on PBMCs, taken from a glioma patient whose treatment included an IDH1 peptide vaccine. The source of these receptors is a man aged 25 to 45 with glioma.

This clone was seen a few times. This chain uses TRBV28 with TRBJ1-1; D is undetermined. Looked up from germline, CDR1 is MDHEN and CDR2 is SYDVKM. Trimming pared 5 bases from V and 4 bases from J, leaving 14 bases between. The CDR3 spans 14 residues. The CDR3 spells CASSDPPISTEAFF. CDR3 coding DNA: TGTGCCAGCAGTGACCCTCCCATCTCCACTGAAGCTTTCTTT.

The gene calls are TRBV29-1 and TRBJ1-1; D might be TRBD1 (6 bases). The germline V and J ends were trimmed by 4 bases and 1 base, with 7 bases remaining between them. The CDR3 sequence is 12 residues long. Germline V CDR1 and CDR2: SQVTM, ANQGSEA. The CDR3 here is CSVVTGNTEAFF. The DNA for the CDR3 is TGCAGCGTTGTGACAGGGAACACTGAAGCTTTCTTT.

The chain employs TRBV7-2 and TRBJ1-6; D remains ambiguous. Trimming took 5 bases from V and 6 from J, leaving 8 bases between them. The CDR3 is made up of 13 amino acids. Germline V gives CDR1 SGHTA, CDR2 FQGNSA. The CDR3 DNA reads TGTGCCAGCAGCCCGGATTTTAATTCACCCCTCCACTTT. Amino acids: CASSPDFNSPLHF.

V usage is TRBV6-5 and J usage is TRBJ1-2; D is possibly TRBD1 (6 bases). The CDR3 is 12 residues long. V lost 5 bases, J lost 6 bases, and 10 bases lay in between. Germline values: CDR1 MNHEY, CDR2 SVGAGI. In DNA form, the CDR3 reads TGTGCCAGCAGTGTCAGGGGAAATGGCTACACCTTC. It encodes CASSVRGNGYTF.

The rearrangement uses TRBV20-1 and TRBJ2-1; the match to TRBD2 covers 7 bases. The CDR3 sequence is 11 residues long. J gave up 7 bases and V 6 bases, and 3 bases lay outside the gene matches. Germline assignment: CDR1 DFQATT and CDR2 SNEGSKA (reference sequence). CDR3: CSAGLGNEQFF. As DNA, the CDR3 is TGCAGTGCCGGACTAGGAAATGAGCAGTTCTTC.

The CDR3 DNA sequence: TGCGCCAGCAGCTCGCTTAGCAATGGGGTGAACACTGAAGCTTTCTTT. Translation: CASSSLSNGVNTEAFF. This chain links TRBV5-1 with TRBJ1-1; no definite D call. This CDR3 has 16 residues. The germline V gene encodes CDR1 SGHRS and CDR2 YFSETQ. The germline V and J ends were trimmed by 3 bases and 0 bases, with 15 bases remaining between them.

The rearrangement uses TRBV5-1 and TRBJ2-7; D is unresolved. CDR3 length equals 18 residues. Germline CDR1 and CDR2: SGHRS and YFSETQ. With 4 bases removed from V and 1 base from J, the gap between germline ends came to 24 bases. The CDR3 region has the DNA TGCGCCAGCAGCCCTACCTATTCGGATGGCGGACCGTCCTACGAGCAGTACTTC. Translation: CASSPTYSDGGPSYEQYF.

The chain uses TRBV5-6 and TRBJ1-2; D is unclear. With 2 bases removed from V and 3 bases from J, the gap between germline ends came to 17 bases. Germline CDR1 SGHDT, CDR2 YYEEEE. The CDR3 is 16 residues long. CDR3 protein: CASSLISEALDYGYTF. CDR3 coding DNA: TGTGCCAGCAGCTTAATTTCGGAGGCACTTGACTATGGCTACACCTTC.

The V and J genes are TRBV2 and TRBJ2-5; D possibly matches TRBD1 or TRBD2 (7 bases each). The CDR3 is 14 residues long. The V end lost 6 bases, the J end lost 5 bases, and 16 bases lay between the germline ends. The V gene's germline CDR1 is SNHLY and CDR2 FYNNEI. The CDR3 DNA reads as TGTGCCAGCAGCAAGAACAGGGGAGGGGAGACCCAGTACTTC. Its translation is CASSKNRGGETQYF.

The chain has TRBV18 and TRBJ1-1; a possible D gene is TRBD1 (5 bases). Germline-derived CDR1 and CDR2 are KGHSH and LQKENI. The CDR3 spans 12 residues. The ends were cut back, 3 bases at V and 6 bases at J, with 8 bases in the middle. CDR3 nucleotide sequence: TGTGCCAGCTCACCGGGACCCCCTGAAGCTTTCTTT. Translating gives CASSPGPPEAFF.

The chain couples TRBV27 to TRBJ1-2; a possible D gene is TRBD1 (6 bases). V dropped 4 bases and J dropped 5 bases, with 11 bases sitting between them. Germline CDR1 reads MNHEY; CDR2 reads SMNVEV (reference sequence). The CDR3 covers 13 residues. Here the CDR3 reads CASSSGTPYGYTF. CDR3 DNA sequence: TGTGCCAGCAGTTCCGGGACACCTTATGGCTACACCTTC.

This chain links TRBV7-8 with TRBJ2-5; D possibly corresponds to TRBD2 (6 bases). The V and J ends lost 2 bases and 3 bases respectively, with 13 bases between them. The CDR3 contains 15 residues. Germline V gene sequence: CDR1 SGHVS, CDR2 FQNEAQ. The CDR3 nucleotides are TGTGCCAGCAGCTTACTTGGGACTTATAAAGAGACCCAGTACTTC. This sequence encodes CASSLLGTYKETQYF.

The chain couples TRBV27 to TRBJ2-1, with 9 bases aligning to TRBD2. This CDR3 spans 15 amino acids. Germline V CDR1 and CDR2: MNHEY, SMNVEV (reference sequence). The J segment lost 5 bases and the V segment lost 3 bases, leaving 5 bases of the junction unmatched. The CDR3 is CASSFRTSDHNEQFF. CDR3 sequence (DNA): TGTGCCAGCAGTTTTAGGACTAGCGATCACAATGAGCAGTTCTTC.

Turning to this clone: The sample contains more than one DNA sequence encoding this CDR3. The chain joins TRBV30 to TRBJ2-1; 12 nucleotides align to TRBD2. J lost 2 bases, V lost 0 bases, and 2 bases had no gene match. Germline CDR1 is GTSNPN and CDR2 is SVGIG (reference sequence). This CDR3 is built from 16 residues. The CDR3 sequence: CAWSVPSGGAYNEQFF. As DNA, the CDR3 is TGTGCCTGGAGTGTCCCTAGCGGGGGGGCCTACAATGAGCAGTTCTTC.

The chain employs TRBV30 and TRBJ2-7; D is undetermined. CDR3 size: 13 residues. V lost 3 bases and J 6 bases, leaving 15 bases between the germline ends. Germline V gene lookup returns CDR1 GTSNPN and CDR2 SVGIG (reference sequence). The CDR3 sequence is CAWRLPWVGEQYF. The CDR3 DNA sequence: TGTGCCTGGAGGCTACCATGGGTGGGCGAGCAGTACTTC.

In this sample, this clone is medium-sized. The chain joins TRBV11-1 to TRBJ1-3, with D unclear. CDR1 and CDR2 (germline): SGHAT, FQDESV (reference sequence). This CDR3 spans 14 amino acids. V lost 5 bases, J lost 0 bases, and 8 bases lay in between. The CDR3 DNA sequence: TGTGCCAGCAGCCTGAGCCTCTCTGGAAACACCATATATTTT. Translation: CASSLSLSGNTIYF.

The J gene is TRBJ1-4, the V gene TRBV2; D remains ambiguous. V shed 1 base and J shed 4 bases, with 7 bases lying between them. The CDR3 is made up of 14 amino acids. Germline V lookup: CDR1 SNHLY, CDR2 FYNNEI. The CDR3 reads CASSEGRHNEKLFF. CDR3 nucleotides: TGTGCCAGCAGTGAAGGGCGGCATAATGAAAAACTGTTTTTT.

The chain joins TRBV29-1 to TRBJ2-7; no clear D gene. Trimming took 7 bases from V and 2 from J, leaving 15 bases between them. Germline V gene data show CDR1 as SQVTM and CDR2 as ANQGSEA. This CDR3 has 13 residues. The CDR3 region is CSAQGGGTYEQYF. CDR3 in DNA: TGCAGCGCCCAAGGTGGCGGAACCTACGAGCAGTACTTC.

V gene TRBV7-9 combines with J gene TRBJ1-1, with TRBD1 matching 7 bases. Germline V gives CDR1 SEHNR, CDR2 FQNEAQ (reference sequence). The J segment lost 5 bases and the V segment lost 1 base, leaving 13 bases of the junction unmatched. CDR3 length: 17 residues. The chain's CDR3 is CASSLVSVRQGGTEAFF. CDR3 DNA sequence: TGTGCCAGCAGCTTAGTCAGTGTTCGGCAGGGGGGTACTGAAGCTTTCTTT.

This chain links TRBV7-2 with TRBJ1-5; D gene ambiguous. The CDR3 has 14 amino acids. Looked up from germline, CDR1 is SGHTA and CDR2 is FQGNSA. The V gene lost 6 bases and the J gene lost 1 base, with 10 bases spanning the gap. The CDR3 sequence: CASRPPGSNQPQHF. Written as DNA, the CDR3 is TGTGCCAGCAGACCTCCGGGAAGCAATCAGCCCCAGCATTTT.

This clone has a handful of counts. The chain recombines TRBV28 with TRBJ1-5; D unclear. CDR1 is MDHEN, CDR2 SYDVKM, per germline. Trimming cost V 6 bases and J 11 bases, with 20 bases left between them. CDR3 size: 14 residues. The CDR3 spells CASRSSGSGWTQHF. The CDR3 nucleotides read TGTGCCAGCAGGAGCAGCGGATCGGGGTGGACCCAGCATTTT.

The chain is built from TRBV27 and TRBJ2-7; tentatively, D is TRBD1 or TRBD2 (5 bases each). The V and J ends lost 5 bases and 4 bases respectively, with 18 bases between them. Germline V gives CDR1 MNHEY, CDR2 SMNVEV (reference sequence). CDR3 length: 15 amino acids. CDR3 protein: CASSLRDGKFYEQYF. CDR3 DNA: TGTGCCAGCAGTCTGAGGGACGGGAAATTTTACGAGCAGTACTTC.

This chain connects TRBV9 to TRBJ1-5; 9 bases agree with TRBD1. With V trimmed by 0 bases and J by 3 bases, 1 base remained unmatched. This CDR3 contains 15 residues. Germline assignment: CDR1 SGDLS and CDR2 YYNGEE. The CDR3 sequence is CASSVGQGDNQPQHF. For the CDR3, the DNA is TGTGCCAGCAGCGTAGGACAGGGGGACAATCAGCCCCAGCATTTT.